This T cell receptor (beta chain) came from a study of T cell repertoires in aging, cancer and after chemotherapy (dated 2019 in TCRdb). About the study as a whole: Six donor age groups were covered, ranging from 30 or younger up to 70 or older, and each group contained at least three individuals. The study profiled peripheral blood TCR beta repertoires from healthy donors and cancer patients to examine immunoaging and T cell reconstitution after chemotherapy. Approximately 10 million TCR reads were contained in the full dataset. A cohort of about 220 cancer patients (over 90 with hematological and 124 with solid cancers) was assembled, and roughly 98 healthy donors were included as a reference group. Healthy donor control TCR repertoires were recorded over several months to years and showed clear clonal overlap across re-sampling. Broader findings and caveats from the paper: Compared with age-matched healthy donors, untreated patients with hematological or solid cancers had significantly lower TCR diversity and higher clonality in blood. Declining TCR diversity with age in healthy donors was mainly explained by loss of richness; in cancer patients, loss of evenness also contributed. According to the authors, the repertoire data do not permit conclusions about immunological memory after chemotherapy. An increase in median generation probability over the chemotherapy interval was observed in both cancer cohorts, suggesting that the repertoire was reconstituted through rebound thymic output.

Unmatched junction bases come to 2, with V trimmed by 0 bases and J by 3 bases. Taken from the germline V gene (reference sequence), the CDR1 and CDR2 loops are DFQATT and SNEGSKA. Reading from cysteine to phenylalanine, the CDR3 counts 14 amino acids. The retained sequence is limited to the CDR3, 42 bases, with the frame set at the first base. TCR beta rearrangements were amplified from genomic DNA isolated from peripheral blood, not from sorted cells or RNA. Taking its sample share into account, this clonotype is medium-sized (0.01 to 0.1%). It lacks a known antigen. No qualities accompany the bases; no much larger clone lies one base away. Using a mixed TRB-A/B primer pool, multiplex touch-down PCR amplified rearranged TRB sequences covering the V, D and J segments. Illumina adapters and sample indices were added to the amplicons in two consecutive PCR reactions performed with Phusion HS II polymerase. The amplicons were purified from gel with the NucleoSpin Gel and PCR Clean-up kit and then assessed with Qubit and an Agilent 2100 Bioanalyzer. The libraries were sequenced on an Illumina MiSeq with 600-cycle, single-indexed, paired-end runs. The authors' analysis ran thus. TRB sequences were processed with MiXCR versions 2.12 and 3.0.5. Each unique CDR3 nucleotide sequence was counted as one clone, and only productive sequences with at least two reads were retained. The repertoire metrics were Shannon diversity, evenness, clonality (defined as one minus evenness), and alpha-parameterized diversity profiles covering alpha 0 to 5. Generation probabilities of clones in paired pre- and post-chemotherapy samples were computed with the IGoR algorithm. Through fastp at Q25 and MiXCR, TCRdb rebuilt clones from the public reads, retaining in-frame beta chains. For every CDR3 protein sequence, its rows merge into one entry that carries the most common genes and DNA. TCRdb, not the original authors, processed these V and J calls. The sample table lists thousands of distinct CDR3 sequences, approximately 25% of them with a count of one. Roughly 2.8% of the sample is held by the ten biggest clonotypes.

Recombination linked TRBV20-1 to TRBJ2-7; TRBD2 aligns with 10 central bases. The sequence came from a human donor in good health. Sequenced: blood. CDR3 loop: CSARETSGVYEQYF. The DNA reads as follows: TGCAGTGCTAGAGAAACTAGCGGGGTCTACGAGCAGTACTTC.